The clone carrying this T cell receptor (beta chain) turned up a few times. Its antigen is as yet unknown. Before being chosen for sequencing, patients had shown CD8+CD57+ cell expansion by flow cytometry. Therapy had not been given to patients before blood sampling. The data derive from a study of CD8+CD57+ T cells in acquired aplastic anemia. Study context: The study obtained an average of around 3.4 ug of DNA from sorted CD4+ and CD8+ cells. Findings of the study overall: With respect to CD8+ Simpson's diversity, patients and controls did not differ significantly. Some 28 CD8+ CDR3 sequences occurred in both the patients and the controls.

Germline V CDR1 and CDR2: SGHVS, FQNEAQ. The CDR3 sequence is 13 residues long. V was pared by 3 bases and J by 5 bases, with 10 bases between. Genomic DNA templated the TCR beta VDJ and CDR3 profiling. TCRdb used MiXCR to reprocess the reads, holding one entry per CDR3 protein. The sample includes 150,000 to 200,000 distinct CDR3 sequences, under 55% of them seen just once. Sequencing input: sorted CD4+, CD8+, or CD8+CD57+ T cells (not recorded which) from PBMCs. The V gene is TRBV7-8, the J gene TRBJ2-5, with D hard to call. This TCR derives from a human donor with aplastic anemia. CDR3 amino acids: CASSLGSRETQYF. The DNA for the CDR3 is TGTGCCAGCAGCTTGGGGTCACGGGAGACCCAGTACTTC.